What follows are 7 T cell receptor beta chains derived from one specimen sequenced in a study of cytomegalovirus exposure and HLA in healthy donors. The PCR was carried out with 60 Vbeta primers and 13 Jbeta primers. Sequenced by immunoSEQ multiplex PCR; TCRdb stores in-frame clones only, minus some. The sample lists over 150,000 clones; around 68% were seen once. The material sequenced was PBMCs. These receptors all stem from a man aged 50 to 59 in good health and CMV-seronegative.

The genes are TRBV5-1 and TRBJ2-3; 7 bases fit TRBD1. The J segment lost 4 bases and the V segment lost 3 bases, leaving 8 bases of the junction unmatched. Germline CDR1 SGHRS, CDR2 YFSETQ. This CDR3 is 15 amino acids long. CDR3 sequence reads: CASSSTGAGPDTQYF. DNA for the CDR3: TGCGCCAGCAGCTCCACAGGGGCGGGTCCAGATACGCAGTATTTT.

The chain uses TRBV29-1 and TRBJ2-3, with D perhaps matching TRBD1 (7 bases). The length of the CDR3 is 14 residues. Trimming cost V 6 bases and J 0 bases, with 13 bases left between them. Germline CDR1 is SQVTM and CDR2 is ANQGSEA. CDR3 region: CSVQGGFSTDTQYF. The CDR3 nucleotides read TGCAGCGTGCAGGGGGGTTTTAGCACAGATACGCAGTATTTT.

V gene TRBV6-5 combines with J gene TRBJ1-5; D perhaps matches TRBD1 (5 bases). This CDR3 has 15 residues. The V end lost 6 bases, the J end lost 4 bases, and 16 bases lay between the germline ends. Germline loops: CDR1 MNHEY, CDR2 SVGAGI. This CDR3 is CASSPAGGRNQPQHF. The CDR3 DNA follows: TGTGCCAGCAGCCCCGCCGGGGGGAGGAATCAGCCCCAGCATTTT.

The chain uses TRBV28 and TRBJ2-7; 13 bases line up with TRBD2. Germline CDR1 reads MDHEN; CDR2 reads SYDVKM. The CDR3 is made up of 14 amino acids. V shed 8 bases, J shed 4 bases, and the junction held 5 bases outside the gene matches. The CDR3 is CASLTSGGDYEQYF. The CDR3 DNA follows: TGTGCCAGCCTTACTAGCGGGGGGGATTACGAGCAGTACTTC.

This chain joins TRBV10-2 and TRBJ2-7, with D perhaps matching TRBD2 (6 bases). Trimming left V 6 bases short and J 0 bases short, with 9 bases between. This CDR3 has 13 amino acids. CDR1 is WSHSY and CDR2 is SAAADI in the germline V gene. CDR3 in DNA: TGCGCCAGCAGGGAGGGACTCTCCTACGAGCAGTACTTC. Protein product: CASREGLSYEQYF.

The rearrangement joins TRBV15 to TRBJ1-5; 7 positions match TRBD1. J gave up 4 bases and V 1 base, and 7 bases lay outside the gene matches. Germline V gene lookup returns CDR1 LNHNV and CDR2 YYDKDF (reference sequence). The CDR3 spans 16 residues. CDR3 sequence (DNA): TGTGCCACCAGCAGAGGGGACAGCAAACTAAATCAGCCCCAGCATTTT. Its protein product is CATSRGDSKLNQPQHF. Variable domain in full (rest from reference TRBV15 and TRBJ1-5): DAMVIQNPRYQVTQFGKPVTLSCSQTLNHNVMYWYQQKSSQAPKLLFHYYDKDFNNEADTPDNFQSRRPNTSFCFLDIRSPGLGDTAMYLCATSRGDSKLNQPQHFGDGTRLSIL.

This chain connects TRBV29-1 to TRBJ2-2; D may be TRBD1 (6 bases). V lost 6 bases and J 4 bases, leaving 15 bases between the germline ends. CDR1 SQVTM and CDR2 ANQGSEA come from the germline V gene. The CDR3 has 14 residues. The DNA of the CDR3 is TGCAGCGTGGCTAGGACAGAGACCACCGGGGAGCTGTTTTTT. Protein: CSVARTETTGELFF.